The rows below give T cell receptor beta chains drawn from one sample of a study of cytomegalovirus exposure and HLA in healthy donors. The assay was immunoSEQ multiplex PCR, and TCRdb's table has in-frame clones only and misses some. The table records roughly 98,000 clones, about four fifths of them present only once. The sequencing sample was made of PBMCs. These receptors all come from a female donor in good health and CMV-seropositive. CDR3s include the opening cysteine and the closing phenylalanine or tryptophan. The D gene is left open where the match is weak. Only some rows state a clone size, as once, few, many or a class for expanded clones.

TRBV30	TRBJ1-4	-	-	TGTGCCTGGAGTGGTGACAATAATGAAAAACTGTTTTTT	CAWSGDNNEKLFF
TRBV28	TRBJ2-5	-	-	TGTGCCACTTGTTGGGGGGAGACGGAGACCCAGTACTTC	CATCWGETETQYF
TRBV5-1	TRBJ2-7	-	-	TGCGCCAGCAGCTTGGCCGCCGGACAGACCTACGAGCAGTACTTC	CASSLAAGQTYEQYF
TRBV9	TRBJ2-7	once	TRBD2	TGTGCCAGCAGCGGTAGCGGGACGGAGGGGGAGCAGTACTTC	CASSGSGTEGEQYF
TRBV2	TRBJ2-5	-	-	TGTGCCAGCAGCGGGGACATCCAAGAGACCCAGTACTTC	CASSGDIQETQYF
TRBV30	TRBJ2-1	-	TRBD1	TGTGCCTGGAAACAGGGGTCCTACAATGAGCAGTTCTTC	CAWKQGSYNEQFF
TRBV5-4	TRBJ2-7	-	-	TGTGCCAGCAGCTCTCGGACACCCTCCGAGCAGTACTTC	CASSSRTPSEQYF
TRBV6-5	TRBJ1-6	few	TRBD1	TGTGCCAGCAGTTACTCGGGGGACAGGGCATACCGACCCCTCCACTTT	CASSYSGDRAYRPLHF
TRBV6-1	TRBJ2-3	few	TRBD2	TGTGCCAGCAGTGAAGCGGCGGGGGGGCCAGATACGCAGTATTTT	CASSEAAGGPDTQYF
TRBV2	TRBJ2-7	-	-	TGTGCCAGCATCGATGGGAGGGGGGTCAACGAGCAGTACTTC	CASIDGRGVNEQYF
TRBV6-4	TRBJ2-7	-	TRBD1	TGTGCCAGCAGTGACTCCCGGACAGGGACAAAGTACTTC	CASSDSRTGTKYF
TRBV7-2	TRBJ2-7	-	TRBD2	TGTGCCAGCAGCTTAGGTGGGACTAGCGACTACGAGCAGTACTTC	CASSLGGTSDYEQYF
TRBV10-1	TRBJ2-3	-	TRBD1	TGCGCCAGCAGGGGACAGGGGGCGCGGACGCAGTATTTT	CASRGQGARTQYF
TRBV28	TRBJ1-5	-	TRBD1	TGTGCCAGCAGGTTAGACAGGGTGCGTCAGCCCCAGCATTTT	CASRLDRVRQPQHF
TRBV10-3	TRBJ1-3	-	TRBD1	TGTGCCACTTACTGGACAGGGGCAAGAGGAAACACCATATATTTT	CATYWTGARGNTIYF
TRBV5-1	TRBJ1-2	-	-	TGCGCCAGCAGCTTCGCACACGATTATGGCTACACCTTC	CASSFAHDYGYTF
TRBV9	TRBJ2-3	-	-	TGTGCCAGCAGCGTGGCTTCGACAGATACGCAGTATTTT	CASSVASTDTQYF
TRBV4-3	TRBJ1-2	-	TRBD1	TGCGCCAGCAGCCAAGATCGAACAGGGGTAAATAATGGCTACACCTTC	CASSQDRTGVNNGYTF
TRBV7-9	TRBJ2-2	-	-	TGTGCCAGCAGCTTAGACAGCTTCCCCACCGGGGAGCTGTTTTTT	CASSLDSFPTGELFF
TRBV7-9	TRBJ2-3	-	-	TGTGCCAGCCTGAAGGGGGGGGGCGAAGATACGCAGTATTTT	CASLKGGGEDTQYF
TRBV7-8	TRBJ1-1	once	-	TGTGCCAGCAGCTTAGCAGGCAGGGTGAACACTGAAGCTTTCTTT	CASSLAGRVNTEAFF
TRBV29-1	TRBJ1-4	-	TRBD1	TGCAGCGTACAGGGGGCTTGGGAAAAACTGTTTTTT	CSVQGAWEKLFF
TRBV27	TRBJ1-6	-	TRBD1	TGTGCCAGCAGTAGAGAGGGGACAGCCAATAATTCACCCCTCCACTTT	CASSREGTANNSPLHF
TRBV25-1	TRBJ1-3	-	TRBD1	TGTGCCAGCAGCTTGGGACAGGGGGCTGGAAACACCATATATTTT	CASSLGQGAGNTIYF
TRBV30	TRBJ2-7	-	TRBD2	TGTGCCTGGAGTGGGACTAGCGGGGGACCCTACGAGCAGTACTTC	CAWSGTSGGPYEQYF
TRBV2	TRBJ1-1	-	-	TGTGCCAGCAGTGAGGGGCAGATACCAAACACTGAAGCTTTCTTT	CASSEGQIPNTEAFF
TRBV9	TRBJ2-3	-	-	TGTGCCAGCAGCGTACGCTTAGAATCAGATACGCAGTATTTT	CASSVRLESDTQYF
TRBV6-6	TRBJ1-4	-	-	TGTGCCAGCAGCCCCGGGACAATCCGAGAAAAACTGTTTTTT	CASSPGTIREKLFF
TRBV4-3	TRBJ2-7	-	-	TGCGCCAGCAGCCAAGTTCTAGAGTTGTCCTCCTACGAGCAGTACTTC	CASSQVLELSSYEQYF
TRBV7-2	TRBJ1-5	-	TRBD1	TGTGCCAGCAGCTTGTACGGGACAGGGAGCAATCAGCCCCAGCATTTT	CASSLYGTGSNQPQHF
TRBV29-1	TRBJ2-5	-	-	TGCAGCGTTGAAGGAGGGTGGCAAGAGACCCAGTACTTC	CSVEGGWQETQYF
TRBV5-1	TRBJ2-5	-	-	TGCGCCAGCAGCTTGGCCGGAGGGGACGGAGAGACCCAGTACTTC	CASSLAGGDGETQYF
TRBV5-1	TRBJ2-6	-	TRBD1	TGCGCCAGCAGCCCTGGACAGGGGCGTCTTCACGTCCTGACTTTC	CASSPGQGRLHVLTF
TRBV28	TRBJ2-3	-	-	TGTGCCAGCAGTTTAGGGGGGGCCCGCTCAGATACGCAGTATTTT	CASSLGGARSDTQYF
TRBV7-3	TRBJ2-5	-	-	TGTGCCAGCAGCTCTACGGTGGAGACCCAGTACTTC	CASSSTVETQYF
TRBV5-1	TRBJ2-7	-	TRBD1	TGCGCCAGCAGCTCAACGGGACAGGCCTACGAGCAGTACTTC	CASSSTGQAYEQYF
TRBV9	TRBJ1-1	-	-	TGTGCCAGCAGCCGACGACAGAACACTGAAGCTTTCTTT	CASSRRQNTEAFF
TRBV7-2	TRBJ1-1	-	-	TGTGCCAGCAGCACTCCGGGAGGGCGCGCTGAAGCTTTCTTT	CASSTPGGRAEAFF
TRBV28	TRBJ2-3	-	TRBD2	TGTGCCAGCAGTCCCGCCGGGGGGGGCACAGATACGCAGTATTTT	CASSPAGGGTDTQYF
TRBV2	TRBJ2-6	few	-	TGTGCCAGCACCTACAGCGGCCCTGGGGCCAACGTCCTGACTTTC	CASTYSGPGANVLTF
TRBV6-1	TRBJ2-7	-	TRBD1	TGTGCCAGCAGTGAACGGACAGGGTGGATCTACGAGCAGTACTTC	CASSERTGWIYEQYF
TRBV11-2	TRBJ2-5	-	-	TGTGCCAGCAGCTCCTCCGGACCGGGGGAGACCCAGTACTTC	CASSSSGPGETQYF
TRBV9	TRBJ2-3	-	-	TGTGCCAGCAGCGCCCGGGACTCCGCCTCCCCAGATACGCAGTATTTT	CASSARDSASPDTQYF
TRBV6-4	TRBJ2-1	-	-	TGTGCCAGCAGTGACTCCGAGAGCGGTGAGCAGTTCTTC	CASSDSESGEQFF
TRBV7-2	TRBJ2-3	-	-	TGTGCCAGCAGCTCCCGCCCCGGGAGCAGAAGCACAGATACGCAGTATTTT	CASSSRPGSRSTDTQYF
TRBV6-5	TRBJ1-2	-	TRBD1	TGTGCCAGCAGTTACTCGACGGGACAGGGTAACTATGGCTACACCTTC	CASSYSTGQGNYGYTF
TRBV6-5	TRBJ1-5	few	TRBD1	TGTGCCAGCAGTCCAGGGGGATATCAGCCCCAGCATTTT	CASSPGGYQPQHF
TRBV2	TRBJ2-5	-	TRBD2	TGTGCCAGCAGTGAAGGATGGCTAGCGGGTGCGGAAGAGACCCAGTACTTC	CASSEGWLAGAEETQYF
TRBV30	TRBJ2-7	-	-	TGTGCCTGGAGTCCTCTCCGGTACGCCTCCGAGCAGTACTTC	CAWSPLRYASEQYF
TRBV4-3	TRBJ2-3	-	TRBD2	TGCGCCAGCAGCCAAGACTCTTTTGCGGGGGGGGGCACAGATACGCAGTATTTT	CASSQDSFAGGGTDTQYF
TRBV7-2	TRBJ2-1	-	-	TGTGCCAGCAGCTTAGCCGGGATCACCTACAATGAGCAGTTCTTC	CASSLAGITYNEQFF
TRBV28	TRBJ2-3	-	-	TGTGCCAGCAGTTCGGGGACAAGGACACCCCGGTCGGATACGCAGTATTTT	CASSSGTRTPRSDTQYF
TRBV6-6	TRBJ2-3	once	TRBD2	TGTGCCAGCAGTTCCCGGACTAGCGGGCCAGCAGATACGCAGTATTTT	CASSSRTSGPADTQYF
TRBV14	TRBJ2-7	-	TRBD2	TGTGCCAGCAGCCAGTGGGACTATACGATAACCTACGAGCAGTACTTC	CASSQWDYTITYEQYF
TRBV9	TRBJ1-1	-	-	TGTGCCAGCAGCCCGCGGCCAGAGGTCACTGAAGCTTTCTTT	CASSPRPEVTEAFF